Listed below are T cell receptor beta chains from one sample, sequenced in a study of blood T cell repertoires in COVID-19. The assay was immunoSEQ multiplex PCR, and TCRdb's table has in-frame clones only and misses some. The table lists about 81,000 clones, 80% to 90% of them singletons. Sequenced: peripheral blood. The receptors derive from an elderly woman with acute or convalescent COVID-19. The CDR3 runs from the conserved cysteine through the conserved F or W. A D gene is named only where the DNA matches it firmly. Expanded clones get a size class; other rows say once, few or many, or leave the size out.

D gene	V gene	J gene	clone size	CDR3 protein	CDR3 DNA
TRBD2	TRBV7-6	TRBJ2-2	.	CASSPGLAGKNTGELFF	TGTGCCAGCAGCCCGGGACTAGCGGGGAAAAACACCGGGGAGCTGTTTTTT
.	TRBV6-4	TRBJ2-2	.	CASSEGAVGTGELFF	TGTGCCAGCAGTGAAGGAGCGGTAGGGACCGGGGAGCTGTTTTTT
TRBD2	TRBV28	TRBJ2-2	.	CASSSSGGKAGELFF	TGTGCCAGCAGTTCCAGCGGGGGTAAAGCCGGGGAGCTGTTTTTT
TRBD1	TRBV7-2	TRBJ1-2	.	CASSLGGTGGYGYTF	TGTGCCAGCAGCTTAGGGGGGACAGGGGGCTACGGCTACACCTTC
.	TRBV2	TRBJ1-1	.	CASVKGGGTEAFF	TGTGCCAGCGTGAAAGGCGGGGGCACTGAAGCTTTCTTT
TRBD1	TRBV3-1/TRBV3-2	TRBJ2-3	.	CASSSRTGSTDTQYF	TGTGCCAGCAGCTCCCGGACAGGGAGCACAGATACGCAGTATTTT
TRBD2	TRBV7-9	TRBJ2-7	.	CASSLGGLSGRDEQYF	TGTGCCAGCAGCTTAGGTGGCCTTAGCGGGAGGGACGAGCAGTACTTC
.	TRBV6-2/TRBV6-3	TRBJ1-1	once	CASSSIVEVKAFF	TGTGCCAGCAGTTCCATTGTTGAGGTCAAAGCTTTCTTT
TRBD1	TRBV7-6	TRBJ1-2	once	CASSKSPGQAPHTF	TGTGCCAGCAGTAAAAGCCCGGGACAGGCCCCCCACACCTTC
.	TRBV2	TRBJ2-7	.	CASSEALAVYEQYF	TGTGCCAGCAGTGAAGCGCTTGCAGTCTACGAGCAGTACTTC
TRBD2	TRBV13	TRBJ2-3	.	CASSSRLAGGTDTQYF	TGTGCCAGCAGCTCTAGACTAGCGGGCGGCACAGATACGCAGTATTTT
.	TRBV21-1	TRBJ2-3	.	CASRGGTSAQLESTDTQYF	TGTGCCAGCAGAGGAGGGACTAGCGCCCAGCTGGAGAGCACAGATACGCAGTATTTT
.	TRBV7-2	TRBJ2-7	.	CASSFRRGLSYEQYF	TGTGCCAGCAGCTTCCGGCGGGGGCTGTCCTACGAGCAGTACTTC
.	TRBV10-3	TRBJ1-2	few	CAISPIQAAYGYTF	TGTGCCATCAGTCCTATACAGGCGGCGTATGGCTACACCTTC